This paragraph covers one TCR beta chain sequence. Its target is unknown. This sample stems from a study of molecular identifiers for immune sequencing clone quantification. The wider study: In the replicates, RNA derived from around 20,000 or 100,000 naive CD8 cells was divided into five parts, and four were sequenced. General observations from the study: Sizes of clones that are highly expanded could be underestimated (if identical TCR molecules share a barcode). Among effectors, clones above 20 RNA copies held over 98% of molecules; among naive cells, under 1%.

Preparation methods for the bulk TCR libraries were those previously described, with listed TCR primers. TCRdb reprocessed the PCR reads with MiXCR, giving one entry per CDR3 protein. The sample has about 6,100 distinct CDR3 sequences; less than 20% are singletons. The CDR3 consists of 13 residues. Germline V gene data show CDR1 as LGHNT and CDR2 as FRNRAP. V was shortened by 4 bases and J by 2 bases, with 9 bases between the two germline ends. Sequencing was done on a sample of naive CD8+ T cells from blood, with Jurkat cell RNA spiked in. Subset noted: FACS-sorted CD8+CD4-CCR7+CD45RA+ naive T cells. This chain links TRBV12-5 with TRBJ2-7; a weak D match, TRBD1 (6 bases). The clonotype originates from a human donor in good health. Some libraries in this study had Jurkat cell RNA spiked in. The CDR3 loop is CASGWTVTYEQYF. The CDR3 DNA is TGTGCTAGTGGTTGGACAGTTACCTACGAGCAGTACTTC.